The 30 T cell receptor beta chains below were found in one sample sequenced in a study of blood T cells in healthy people across ages. Using a J-beta primer mix together with a sample-barcoded 5' primer, a second PCR was run for about 6 to 11 cycles. One entry per CDR3 protein results from TCRdb running MiXCR on the 5' RACE reads. The table shows roughly 2 million distinct CDR3 sequences, with around half occurring only once. The material sequenced was blood. These receptors were obtained from a woman between 40 and 50 years old in good health.

The rearrangement uses TRBV29-1 and TRBJ1-2, with unresolved D. Trimming pared 3 bases from V and 8 bases from J, leaving 16 bases between. Germline assignment: CDR1 SQVTM and CDR2 ANQGSEA. The CDR3 runs to 13 residues. The CDR3 DNA reads as TGCAGCGTTGAGGTCGGAGGCCTAAGGGGCTACACCTTC. It yields the protein CSVEVGGLRGYTF.

The chain uses TRBV4-3 and TRBJ1-2, with 7 nucleotides matching TRBD1. The CDR3 extends over 15 amino acids. Germline CDR1 LGHNA, CDR2 YSLEER. The V and J ends lost 0 bases and 4 bases, in that order; junction bases with no gene match: 5. This chain's CDR3 is CASSQDNRQGYGYTF. Written as DNA, the CDR3 is TGCGCCAGCAGCCAAGATAATAGACAGGGCTATGGCTACACCTTC.

The chain combines TRBV18 with TRBJ2-5; TRBD1 might be the D (5 bases). Germline CDR1 KGHSH, CDR2 LQKENI. The CDR3 runs to 14 residues. The germline V and J ends were trimmed by 0 bases and 5 bases, with 10 bases remaining between them. This CDR3 is CASSPPWQGETQYF. CDR3 DNA sequence: TGTGCCAGCTCACCACCGTGGCAGGGCGAGACCCAGTACTTC.

V gene TRBV20-1 combines with J gene TRBJ2-1; 8 nucleotides match TRBD2. V lost 6 bases and J lost 0; bases outside the gene matches: 7. Germline-derived CDR1 and CDR2 are DFQATT and SNEGSKA (reference sequence). CDR3 length equals 15 residues. The CDR3 DNA follows: TGCAGTGCCCTCAAGCGGGAGAGCTCCTACAATGAGCAGTTCTTC. Encoded protein: CSALKRESSYNEQFF.

The table lists this clonotype with a count of one. The chain uses TRBV27 and TRBJ1-6, with D perhaps TRBD1 (6 bases). V lost 7 bases and J lost 7, with 11 bases in between. The germline CDR1 and CDR2 sequences are MNHEY and SMNVEV (reference sequence). The CDR3 extends over 13 amino acids. The CDR3 protein is CASTGGRNSPLHF. The CDR3 region has the DNA TGTGCCAGCACGGGGGGCCGAAATTCACCCCTCCACTTT.

J is TRBJ2-7 and V is TRBV6-2 or TRBV6-3; TRBD2 is a possible D gene (6 bases). Germline V gene sequence: CDR1 MNHEY, CDR2 SVGEGT. With 5 bases removed from V and 7 bases from J, the gap between germline ends came to 18 bases. The CDR3 extends over 14 amino acids. CDR3 nucleotide sequence: TGTGCCAGCAGTCATAGCGGTTGGTACAATGAGCAGTACTTC. This translates into CASSHSGWYNEQYF.

This clonotype was observed a single time. The genes are TRBV27 and TRBJ1-6, with D possibly being TRBD1 (5 bases). CDR3 length: 17 amino acids. Germline CDR1 and CDR2: MNHEY and SMNVEV (reference sequence). Trimming stripped 5 bases from V and 10 bases from J, with 24 bases between. The CDR3 reads CASSGPPGQGLWSPLHF. CDR3 in DNA: TGTGCCAGCAGTGGCCCCCCCGGGCAGGGACTTTGGTCACCCCTCCACTTT.

The chain carries TRBV20-1 and TRBJ2-3; 8 nucleotides align to TRBD2. There are 15 residues in the CDR3. CDR1 DFQATT and CDR2 SNEGSKA come from the germline V gene (reference sequence). J lost 2 bases, V lost 5 bases, and 9 bases had no gene match. Here the CDR3 DNA reads TGCAGTGCTCGGGCCCCAGCGGGGGCCACAGATACGCAGTATTTT. The encoded protein is CSARAPAGATDTQYF.

The V call is TRBV6-4, the J call TRBJ1-1; no clear D gene. The CDR3 is made up of 13 amino acids. Trimming cost V 3 bases and J 6 bases, with 11 bases left between them. Germline CDR1 and CDR2: MRHNA and SNTAGT. CDR3 protein: CASSEVEGSEAFF. CDR3 nucleotide sequence: TGTGCCAGCAGTGAAGTGGAAGGTTCTGAAGCTTTCTTT.

The chain is built from TRBV10-3 and TRBJ1-5, with D hard to call. CDR1 and CDR2 from the germline V gene are ENHRY and SYGVKD. This CDR3 has 13 residues. V lost 5 bases, J lost 0 bases, and 5 bases lay in between. The CDR3 is CAISLYSNQPQHF. DNA of the CDR3: TGTGCCATCAGTCTATATAGCAATCAGCCCCAGCATTTT.

The chain joins TRBV4-2 to TRBJ1-2; the D gene is possibly TRBD1 (5 bases). The CDR3 has 15 residues. Germline V gene data show CDR1 as LGHNA and CDR2 as YNFKEQ. With 5 bases removed from V and 0 bases from J, the gap between germline ends came to 13 bases. The CDR3 protein is CASSYTGSTNYGYTF. CDR3 nucleotide sequence: TGTGCCAGCAGCTATACAGGATCTACTAACTATGGCTACACCTTC.

This clonotype was detected a few times. J is TRBJ1-2 and V is TRBV9; no firm D call. Per germline, CDR1 SGDLS and CDR2 YYNGEE. V lost 3 bases to trimming and J lost 0 bases, with 24 bases between them. The CDR3 extends over 19 amino acids. The DNA of the CDR3 is TGTGCCAGCAGCGGAGGCATTTTCTCTTTCGCCGGGGCTAACTATGGCTACACCTTC. Residues: CASSGGIFSFAGANYGYTF.

This chain connects TRBV28 to TRBJ2-1, with 8 bases matching TRBD1. Trimming took 5 bases from V and 0 from J; bases not matched to a gene: 9. This CDR3 has 17 amino acids. Germline V gives CDR1 MDHEN, CDR2 SYDVKM. CDR3 sequence: CASSPGTGAISYNEQFF. CDR3 nucleotides: TGTGCCAGCAGTCCGGGGACAGGAGCTATCTCCTACAATGAGCAGTTCTTC.

The genes are TRBV10-3 and TRBJ2-3; maybe TRBD1 (5 bases). CDR1 ENHRY and CDR2 SYGVKD come from the germline V gene. V was cut by 3 bases and J by 2 bases, with 9 bases left in between. The CDR3 has 14 amino acids. CDR3 loop: CAISERQYTDTQYF. The CDR3 DNA follows: TGTGCCATCAGTGAAAGACAGTACACAGATACGCAGTATTTT.

The CDR3 nucleotides are TGTGCCAGCAGCCCGCCCGGGACAGGCTATGGCTACACCTTC. It translates to CASSPPGTGYGYTF. This sequence joins TRBV11-2 and TRBJ1-2; 8 bases fit TRBD1. Per germline, CDR1 SGHAT and CDR2 FQNNGV. This CDR3 contains 14 residues. Unmatched junction bases numbered 6, after V lost 5 bases and J lost 4 bases. Full variable domain (remainder filled in from reference TRBV11-2 and TRBJ1-2): EAGVAQSPRYKIIEKRQSVAFWCNPISGHATLYWYQQILGQGPKLLIQFQNNGVVDDSQLPKDRFSAERLKGVDSTLKIQPAKLEDSAVYLCASSPPGTGYGYTFGSGTRLTVV.

This chain connects TRBV20-1 to TRBJ1-4; 7 positions match TRBD1. The V gene end was trimmed by 0 bases and the J gene end by 8 bases; junction bases not matched to a gene: 12. The CDR3 has 16 amino acids. Per the germline V gene, CDR1 is DFQATT and CDR2 is SNEGSKA (reference sequence). CDR3 region: CSARDSVGQAVEKLFF. The CDR3 nucleotides read TGCAGTGCTAGAGATAGTGTAGGACAGGCGGTCGAAAAACTGTTTTTT.

This clonotype has just a few counts. The chain employs TRBV19 and TRBJ1-5; no clear D. V was trimmed by 10 bases and J by 6 bases, leaving 19 bases between them. CDR1 and CDR2 (germline): LNHDA, SQIVND (reference sequence). This CDR3 has 14 residues. The DNA for the CDR3 is TGTGCCACCAAGAGGGAACTCCCCGGTCAGCCCCAGCATTTT. Encoded protein: CATKRELPGQPQHF.

This clonotype has a count of ten or more. CDR3 sequence reads: CASCRNRGDEQFF. DNA for the CDR3: TGTGCCAGCTGCCGCAACAGGGGTGATGAGCAGTTCTTC. The genes are TRBV12-3 or TRBV12-4 and TRBJ2-1; 7 positions match TRBD1. The CDR3 spans 13 residues. J lost 8 bases, V lost 8 bases, and 9 bases had no gene match.

This clonotype was recorded only once. The chain combines TRBV25-1 with TRBJ2-1; D is unclear. Trimming took 4 bases from V and 0 from J, leaving 13 bases between them. The CDR3 consists of 16 residues. The germline V gene has CDR1 MGHDK and CDR2 SYGVNS. The CDR3 loop reads CASSVGLLSSYNEQFF. CDR3 DNA: TGTGCCAGCAGTGTTGGCCTTTTGAGCTCCTACAATGAGCAGTTCTTC.

In the case of this clonotype: At one of its ends the junction is not consistent with the germline gene, which may arise from a read error. The rearrangement uses TRBV7-3 and TRBJ2-1, with a possible D match to TRBD1 (6 bases). There are 15 residues in the CDR3. CDR1 and CDR2 (germline): SGHTA, FQGTGA. The CDR3 spells CASSSPGSGANEQFF. In nucleotides, the CDR3 is TGCGCCAGCAGCTCACCTGGTTCAGGGGCCAATGAGCAGTTCTTC.

On this clonotype: One end of the junction does not line up with germline, which may come from a read error. The J gene is TRBJ2-3, the V gene TRBV24-1, with 8 bases lining up with TRBD2. Per the germline V gene, CDR1 is KGHDR and CDR2 is SFDVKD. This CDR3 region has 18 residues. The CDR3 reads CATSDSFTSGASTNTQYF. CDR3 sequence (DNA): TGTGCCACCAGTGACTCTTTTACTAGCGGAGCTAGCACAAATACGCAGTATTTT.

The sample holds a few counts of this clonotype. The chain employs TRBV28 and TRBJ2-3; maybe TRBD1 (5 bases). Trimming took 6 bases from V and 1 from J, leaving 8 bases between them. In germline, CDR1 is MDHEN, CDR2 SYDVKM. This CDR3 region has 13 residues. The CDR3 loop is CASRGLRTDTQYF. The CDR3 region has the DNA TGTGCCAGCAGGGGGCTTCGCACAGATACGCAGTATTTT.

This clonotype was detected once. This rearrangement joins TRBV14 to TRBJ1-5; D uncertain. Germline V gene data show CDR1 as SGHDN and CDR2 as FVKESK. V lost 5 bases, J lost 7 bases, and 12 bases lay in between. This CDR3 has 13 residues. The CDR3 loop is CASSGGLLQPQHF. The CDR3 region has the DNA TGTGCCAGCAGCGGTGGCCTTTTACAGCCCCAGCATTTT. The full variable domain, its missing parts supplied by reference TRBV14 and TRBJ1-5, is EAGVTQFPSHSVIEKGQTVTLRCDPISGHDNLYWYRRVMGKEIKFLLHFVKESKQDESGMPNNRFLAERTGGTYSTLKVQPAELEDSGVYFCASSGGLLQPQHFGDGTRLSIL.

The sample holds a few counts of this clonotype. This chain connects TRBV5-1 to TRBJ2-1, with 12 nucleotides matching TRBD1. Germline assignment: CDR1 SGHRS and CDR2 YFSETQ. V gave up 0 bases and J gave up 4 bases; unmatched junction bases: 11. The CDR3 has 19 residues. Here the CDR3 reads CASSLGLRGTGGVYNEQFF. In DNA form, the CDR3 reads TGCGCCAGCAGCTTGGGCCTGCGTGGGACAGGGGGCGTATACAATGAGCAGTTCTTC.

This clonotype has just a few counts. The rearrangement links TRBV4-3 to TRBJ2-7, with 10 bases identical to TRBD2. Germline assignment: CDR1 LGHNA and CDR2 YSLEER. This CDR3 has 15 amino acids. V lost 3 bases, J lost 0 bases, and 2 bases stayed unmatched. The CDR3 loop is CASSHLAGASYEQYF. In DNA, the CDR3 is TGCGCCAGCAGCCACCTAGCGGGGGCCTCCTACGAGCAGTACTTC.

The J gene is TRBJ2-2, the V gene TRBV7-2; D is unclear. Trimming left V 7 bases short and J 8 bases short, with 14 bases between. CDR3 length: 13 residues. CDR1 SGHTA and CDR2 FQGNSA come from the germline V gene. The CDR3: CASTPRGRGELFF. The CDR3, as DNA: TGTGCCAGCACCCCACGAGGACGGGGGGAGCTGTTTTTT.

This clonotype showed up just a few times. The V and J genes are TRBV12-3 or TRBV12-4 and TRBJ1-4; D is unresolved. This CDR3 has 15 residues. V was clipped by 5 bases and J by 7 bases, with 17 bases between them. Here the CDR3 reads CASSPHTGRGEKLFF. The CDR3 DNA is TGTGCCAGCAGTCCGCACACCGGGCGCGGTGAAAAACTGTTTTTT.

The V gene is TRBV6-2 or TRBV6-3, the J gene TRBJ2-7; D may be TRBD1 (5 bases). Trimming shortened V by 2 bases and J by 3 bases, and 20 bases separated the two germline ends. This CDR3 comprises 17 residues. Germline values: CDR1 MNHEY, CDR2 SVGEGT. Written as DNA, the CDR3 is TGTGCCAGCAGTTACAAGCAGGGAATTTCTACACTCTACGAGCAGTACTTC. Its protein is CASSYKQGISTLYEQYF.

This clonotype was observed a handful of times. J is TRBJ2-6 and V is TRBV12-3 or TRBV12-4, with TRBD1 matching 9 bases. The CDR3 is 19 residues long. With V trimmed by 5 bases and J by 0 bases, 11 bases remained unmatched. The CDR3 DNA follows: TGTGCCAGCAGTCCGACCGGGACAGGGACTTCCTCTGGGGCCAACGTCCTGACTTTC. As protein: CASSPTGTGTSSGANVLTF.

The rearrangement links TRBV28 to TRBJ2-1, with no clear D. From germline, CDR1 is MDHEN and CDR2 SYDVKM. This CDR3 spans 17 amino acids. V was cut by 2 bases and J by 9 bases, with 23 bases left in between. CDR3 in amino acids: CASSLVPVGSPSAEQFF. CDR3 coding DNA: TGTGCCAGCAGTTTAGTACCGGTGGGCTCCCCATCCGCTGAGCAGTTCTTC.